This T cell receptor (beta chain) was found in a study of blood T cell repertoires in COVID-19. Profiled with immunoSEQ multiplex PCR; TCRdb holds only in-frame clones, not every one. The sample includes some 140,000 clones, more than 70% of them seen just once. The V and J ends lost 0 bases and 2 bases respectively, with 8 bases between them. The CDR3 is made up of 15 amino acids. The germline CDR1 and CDR2 sequences are LGHNA and YSLEER. The gene calls are TRBV4-3 and TRBJ1-3; D gene unclear. The TCR originated in a man in his forties with acute COVID-19. Sequenced input: PBMCs or T cells enriched from blood (not recorded which). For the CDR3, the DNA is TGCGCCAGCAGCCAAGATCCTTCGGCTGGAAACACCATATATTTT. It is translated as CASSQDPSAGNTIYF.